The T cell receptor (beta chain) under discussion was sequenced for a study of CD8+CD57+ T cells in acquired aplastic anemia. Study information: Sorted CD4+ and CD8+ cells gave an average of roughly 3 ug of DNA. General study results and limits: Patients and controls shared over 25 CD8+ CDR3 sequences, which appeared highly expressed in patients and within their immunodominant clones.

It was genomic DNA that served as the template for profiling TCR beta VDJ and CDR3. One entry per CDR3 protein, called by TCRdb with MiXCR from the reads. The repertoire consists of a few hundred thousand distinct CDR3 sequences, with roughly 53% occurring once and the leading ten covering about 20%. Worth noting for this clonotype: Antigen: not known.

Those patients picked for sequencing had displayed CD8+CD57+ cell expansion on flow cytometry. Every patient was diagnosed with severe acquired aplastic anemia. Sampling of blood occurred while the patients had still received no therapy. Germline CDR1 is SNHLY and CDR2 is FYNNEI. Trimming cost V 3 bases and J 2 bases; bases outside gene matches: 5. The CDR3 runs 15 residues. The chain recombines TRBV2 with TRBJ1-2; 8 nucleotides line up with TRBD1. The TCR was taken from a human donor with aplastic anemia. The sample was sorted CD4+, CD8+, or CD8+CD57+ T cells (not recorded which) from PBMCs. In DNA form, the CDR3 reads TGTGCCAGCAGTGATTATTGGACAGGGAACTATGGCTACACCTTC. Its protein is CASSDYWTGNYGYTF.